Each of the 7 T cell receptor beta chains below was sequenced from the same sample in a study of Graves' ophthalmopathy and Graves' hyperthyroidism. RNA transcripts were the source from which TCR beta CDR3 regions were amplified. The first-round RT-PCR employed HTBI primers together with the Qiagen OneStep RT-PCR kit. A multiplex PCR was then performed as the second round. TCRdb used MiXCR to reprocess the multiplex PCR reads, holding one entry per CDR3 protein. The sample lists roughly 1.1 million distinct CDR3 sequences, roughly two fifths occurring once. Sequencing was performed on peripheral blood or thyroid tissue (not recorded which). Every receptor here comes from an adult man with Graves' hyperthyroidism.

This clonotype was counted ten times or more. The V call is TRBV15, the J call TRBJ1-1; D is unresolved. This CDR3 comprises 15 residues. Trimming stripped 3 bases from V and 0 bases from J, with 11 bases between. CDR1 and CDR2 (germline): LNHNV, YYDKDF (reference sequence). The CDR3 region is CATSSSREMNTEAFF. CDR3 nucleotide sequence: TGTGCCACCAGCAGTAGTCGAGAGATGAACACTGAAGCTTTCTTT.

This clonotype was seen a handful of times. The genes are TRBV6-5 and TRBJ1-2; 9 bases agree with TRBD1. Germline assignment: CDR1 MNHEY and CDR2 SVGAGI. Trimming at V came to 3 bases and at J to 7 bases, leaving 6 bases not matched to a gene. The CDR3 has 14 amino acids. CDR3 coding DNA: TGTGCCAGCAGTTATACCGGGACAGGGAGTGGCTACACCTTC. Its protein product is CASSYTGTGSGYTF.

This clonotype was recorded at least ten times. The J gene is TRBJ1-5, the V gene TRBV9; D remains ambiguous. The V end was cut by 0 bases, the J end by 7 bases, with 8 bases between. The germline V gene has CDR1 SGDLS and CDR2 YYNGEE. This CDR3 is 13 amino acids long. CDR3: CASSVGHSQPQHF. For the CDR3, the DNA is TGTGCCAGCAGCGTAGGACACTCCCAGCCCCAGCATTTT.

In this sample, this clonotype turned up a few times. CDR3 in amino acids: CASSLGPYHHEQYF. DNA for the CDR3: TGTGCCAGCAGCCTCGGACCGTATCACCACGAGCAGTACTTC. The chain is built from TRBV6-2 or TRBV6-3 and TRBJ2-7; no reliable D call. The CDR3 loop spans 14 amino acids. V lost 6 bases, J lost 5 bases, and 17 bases lay in between. The V gene's germline CDR1 is MNHEY and CDR2 SVGEGT.

This clonotype appeared many times. The chain recombines TRBV29-1 with TRBJ2-5, with 8 bases identical to TRBD1. Germline CDR1 reads SQVTM; CDR2 reads ANQGSEA. V shed 4 bases and J 4 bases; nucleotides not matched to a gene: 8. This CDR3 has 14 amino acids. The CDR3 region has the DNA TGCAGCGTTGTGTACCAGGGGGCAGGAGAGACCCAGTACTTC. It specifies CSVVYQGAGETQYF.

The chain is built from TRBV27 and TRBJ2-7; the D gene is possibly TRBD2 (6 bases). CDR3 length: 14 residues. The ends were cut back, 3 bases at V and 3 bases at J, with 12 bases in the middle. CDR1 and CDR2 from the germline V gene are MNHEY and SMNVEV (reference sequence). CDR3 sequence: CASSFLGRNYEQYF. Here the CDR3 DNA reads TGTGCCAGCAGTTTTTTGGGGAGGAACTACGAGCAGTACTTC.

The rearrangement joins TRBV19 to TRBJ2-2, with D hard to call. The V and J ends lost 1 base and 2 bases respectively, with 11 bases between them. Germline-derived CDR1 and CDR2 are LNHDA and SQIVND (reference sequence). This CDR3 is 16 amino acids long. The CDR3: CASSIGSLLNTGELFF. The CDR3 region has the DNA TGTGCCAGTAGTATAGGTTCCCTACTAAACACCGGGGAGCTGTTTTTT. Filled out from reference TRBV19 and TRBJ2-2, the complete variable domain reads DGGITQSPKYLFRKEGQNVTLSCEQNLNHDAMYWYRQDPGQGLRLIYYSQIVNDFQKGDIAEGYSVSREKKESFPLTVTSAQKNPTAFYLCASSIGSLLNTGELFFGEGSRLTVL.